One T cell receptor beta chain is described in this entry. Data came from immunoSEQ multiplex PCR; TCRdb stores just in-frame clones and leaves some out. The sample records about 110,000 clones, around 90% being singletons. The data belong to a study of OX40 agonist ivuxolimab in advanced cancers. About the research overall: The patients' treatment was ivuxolimab, an agonistic anti-OX40 (CD134) antibody.

CDR1 and CDR2 (germline): SGHVS, FNYEAQ. There are 14 residues in the CDR3. Trimming cost V 4 bases and J 4 bases; bases outside gene matches: 2. Blood specimens came from baseline, cycle 4 day 1, and cycle 7 day 1. The chain joins TRBV7-6 to TRBJ1-5; 9 nucleotides line up with TRBD1. This receptor was taken from an adult with an advanced solid tumor such as melanoma, head and neck, liver or kidney cancer. The source material was CD4+ or CD8+ T cells sorted from blood, sampled in a trial of the OX40 agonist ivuxolimab. CDR3 bases: TGTGCCAGCAGCTCCGGGACAGGGAATCAGCCCCAGCATTTT. Amino acids: CASSSGTGNQPQHF.